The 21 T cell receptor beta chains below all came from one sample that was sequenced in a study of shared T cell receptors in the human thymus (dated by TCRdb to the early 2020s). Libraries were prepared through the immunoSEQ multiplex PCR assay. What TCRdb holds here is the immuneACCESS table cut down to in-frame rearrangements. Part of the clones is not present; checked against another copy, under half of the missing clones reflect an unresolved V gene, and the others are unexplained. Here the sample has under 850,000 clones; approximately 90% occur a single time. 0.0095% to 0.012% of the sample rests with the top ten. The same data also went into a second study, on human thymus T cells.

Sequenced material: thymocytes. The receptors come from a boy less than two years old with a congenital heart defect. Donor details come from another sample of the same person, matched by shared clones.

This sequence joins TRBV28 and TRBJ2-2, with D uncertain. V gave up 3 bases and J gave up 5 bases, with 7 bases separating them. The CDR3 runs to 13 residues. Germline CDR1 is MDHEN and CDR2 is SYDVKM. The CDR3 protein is CASSFEVTGELFF. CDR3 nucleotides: TGTGCCAGCAGTTTTGAGGTGACCGGGGAGCTGTTTTTT.

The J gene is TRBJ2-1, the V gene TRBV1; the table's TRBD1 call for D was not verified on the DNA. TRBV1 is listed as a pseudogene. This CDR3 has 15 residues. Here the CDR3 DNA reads TGCACCAGCAGCCAAGAAGAGGACAAAAACAATGAGCAGTTCTTC. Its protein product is CTSSQEEDKNNEQFF.

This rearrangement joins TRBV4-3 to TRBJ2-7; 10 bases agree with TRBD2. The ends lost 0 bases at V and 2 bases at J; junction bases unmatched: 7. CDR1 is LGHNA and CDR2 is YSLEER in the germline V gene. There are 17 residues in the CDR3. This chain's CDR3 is CASSQDKRAGGPYEQYF. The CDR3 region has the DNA TGCGCCAGCAGCCAAGATAAGAGAGCGGGAGGGCCCTACGAGCAGTACTTC.

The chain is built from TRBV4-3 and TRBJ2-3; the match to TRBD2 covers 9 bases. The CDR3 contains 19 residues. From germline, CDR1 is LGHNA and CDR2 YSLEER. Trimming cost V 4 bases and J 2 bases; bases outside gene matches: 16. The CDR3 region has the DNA TGCGCCAGCAGCCTCCTTAGGTCGGCGGGAGGGACTTACACAGATACGCAGTATTTT. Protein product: CASSLLRSAGGTYTDTQYF.

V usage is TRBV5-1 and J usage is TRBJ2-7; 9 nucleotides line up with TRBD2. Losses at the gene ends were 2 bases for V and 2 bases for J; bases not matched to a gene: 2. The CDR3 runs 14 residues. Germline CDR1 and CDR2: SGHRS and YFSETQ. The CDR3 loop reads CASSFAGGPYEQYF. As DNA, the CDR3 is TGCGCCAGCAGCTTTGCGGGAGGGCCCTACGAGCAGTACTTC.

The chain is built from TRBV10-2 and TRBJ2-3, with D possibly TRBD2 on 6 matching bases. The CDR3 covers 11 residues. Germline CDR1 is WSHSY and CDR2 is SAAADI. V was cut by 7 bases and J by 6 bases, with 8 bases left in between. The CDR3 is CASNGSDTQYF. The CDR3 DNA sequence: TGCGCCAGCAACGGGAGCGATACGCAGTATTTT.

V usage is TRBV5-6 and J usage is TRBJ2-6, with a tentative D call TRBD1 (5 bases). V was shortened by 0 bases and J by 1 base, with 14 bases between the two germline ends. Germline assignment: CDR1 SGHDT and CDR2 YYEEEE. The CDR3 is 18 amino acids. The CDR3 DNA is TGTGCCAGCAGCTTGGCCAGGGTGGGGCCGTCTGGGGCCAACGTCCTGACTTTC. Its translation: CASSLARVGPSGANVLTF.

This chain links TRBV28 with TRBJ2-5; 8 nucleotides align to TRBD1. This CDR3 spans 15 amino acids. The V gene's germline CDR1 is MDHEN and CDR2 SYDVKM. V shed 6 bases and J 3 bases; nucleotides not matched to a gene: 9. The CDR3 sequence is CASRYRGAVEETQYF. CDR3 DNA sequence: TGTGCCAGCAGATACAGGGGGGCGGTCGAAGAGACCCAGTACTTC. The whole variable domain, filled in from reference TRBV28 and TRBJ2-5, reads DVKVTQSSRYLVKRTGEKVFLECVQDMDHENMFWYRQDPGLGLRLIYFSYDVKMKEKGDIPEGYSVSREKKERFSLILESASTNQTSMYLCASRYRGAVEETQYFGPGTRLLVL.

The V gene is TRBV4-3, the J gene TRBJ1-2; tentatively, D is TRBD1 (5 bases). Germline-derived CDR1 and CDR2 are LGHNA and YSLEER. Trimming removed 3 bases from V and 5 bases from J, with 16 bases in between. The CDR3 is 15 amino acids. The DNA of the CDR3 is TGCGCCAGCAGCCACGCCGGCGGGGGAGATTATGGCTACACCTTC. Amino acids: CASSHAGGGDYGYTF.

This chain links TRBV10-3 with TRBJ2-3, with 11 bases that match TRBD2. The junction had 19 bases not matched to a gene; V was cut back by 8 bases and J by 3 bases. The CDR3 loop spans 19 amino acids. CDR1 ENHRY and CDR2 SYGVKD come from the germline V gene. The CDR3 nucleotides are TGTGCCATCTCTTTGGGCACTAGCGGGAGAGGTAGTCGAACAGATACGCAGTATTTT. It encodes CAISLGTSGRGSRTDTQYF.

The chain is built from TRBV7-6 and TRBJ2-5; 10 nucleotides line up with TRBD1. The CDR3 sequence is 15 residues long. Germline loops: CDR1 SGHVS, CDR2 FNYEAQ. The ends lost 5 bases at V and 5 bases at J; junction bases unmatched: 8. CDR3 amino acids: CASSPGQGWFETQYF. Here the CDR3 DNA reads TGTGCCAGCAGCCCGGGACAGGGGTGGTTTGAGACCCAGTACTTC.

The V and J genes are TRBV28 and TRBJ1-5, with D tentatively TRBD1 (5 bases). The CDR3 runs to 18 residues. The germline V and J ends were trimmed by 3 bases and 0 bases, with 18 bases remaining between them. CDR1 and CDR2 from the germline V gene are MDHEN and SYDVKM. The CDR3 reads CASSLAAQGVGSNQPQHF. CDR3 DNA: TGTGCCAGCAGTTTGGCAGCCCAGGGTGTTGGTAGCAATCAGCCCCAGCATTTT.

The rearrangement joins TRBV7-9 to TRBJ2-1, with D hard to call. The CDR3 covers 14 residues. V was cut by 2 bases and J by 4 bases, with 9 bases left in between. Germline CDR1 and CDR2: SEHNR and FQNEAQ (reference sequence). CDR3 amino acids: CASSLSPGYNEQFF. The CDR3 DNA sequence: TGTGCCAGCAGCTTATCCCCGGGTTACAATGAGCAGTTCTTC.

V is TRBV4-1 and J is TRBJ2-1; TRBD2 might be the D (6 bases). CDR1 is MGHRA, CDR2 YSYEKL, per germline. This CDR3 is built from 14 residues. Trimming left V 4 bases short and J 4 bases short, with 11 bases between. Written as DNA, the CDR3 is TGCGCCAGCAGCCCCCCGACTAGTTACAATGAGCAGTTCTTC. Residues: CASSPPTSYNEQFF.

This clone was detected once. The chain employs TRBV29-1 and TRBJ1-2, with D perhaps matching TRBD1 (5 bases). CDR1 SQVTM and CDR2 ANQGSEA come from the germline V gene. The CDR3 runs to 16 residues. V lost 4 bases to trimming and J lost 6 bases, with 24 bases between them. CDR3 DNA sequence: TGCAGCGTTGGTATAGGTTGGCAGGGTCGTCCCCATGGCTACACCTTC. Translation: CSVGIGWQGRPHGYTF.

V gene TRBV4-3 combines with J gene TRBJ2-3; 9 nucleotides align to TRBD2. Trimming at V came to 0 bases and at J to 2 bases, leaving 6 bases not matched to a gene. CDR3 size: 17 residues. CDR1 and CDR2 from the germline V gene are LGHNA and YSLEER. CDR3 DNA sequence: TGCGCCAGCAGCCAAGAGAAGCGGGAGGTCGTCACAGATACGCAGTATTTT. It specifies CASSQEKREVVTDTQYF.

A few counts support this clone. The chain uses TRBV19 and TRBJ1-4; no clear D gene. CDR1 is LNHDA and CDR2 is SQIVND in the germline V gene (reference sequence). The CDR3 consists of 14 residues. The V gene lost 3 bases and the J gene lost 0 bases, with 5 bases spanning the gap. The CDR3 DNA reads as TGTGCCAGTAGTATCGTTGCAACTAATGAAAAACTGTTTTTT. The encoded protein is CASSIVATNEKLFF.

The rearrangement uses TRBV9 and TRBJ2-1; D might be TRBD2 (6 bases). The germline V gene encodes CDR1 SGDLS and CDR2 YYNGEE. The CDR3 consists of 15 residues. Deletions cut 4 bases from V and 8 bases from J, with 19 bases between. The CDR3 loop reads CASSTSGSYNDEQFF. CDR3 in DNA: TGTGCCAGCAGCACATCCGGGAGTTACAATGATGAGCAGTTCTTC. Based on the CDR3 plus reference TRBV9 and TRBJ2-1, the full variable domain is DSGVTQTPKHLITATGQRVTLRCSPRSGDLSVYWYQQSLDQGLQFLIQYYNGEERAKGNILERFSAQQFPDLHSELNLSSLELGDSALYFCASSTSGSYNDEQFFGPGTRLTVL.

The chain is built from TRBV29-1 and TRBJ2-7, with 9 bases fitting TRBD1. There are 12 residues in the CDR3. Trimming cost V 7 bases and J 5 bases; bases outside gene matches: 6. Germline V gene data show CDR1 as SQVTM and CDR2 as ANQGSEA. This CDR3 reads CSGGQGGHEQYF. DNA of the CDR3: TGCAGCGGGGGACAGGGTGGACACGAGCAGTACTTC.

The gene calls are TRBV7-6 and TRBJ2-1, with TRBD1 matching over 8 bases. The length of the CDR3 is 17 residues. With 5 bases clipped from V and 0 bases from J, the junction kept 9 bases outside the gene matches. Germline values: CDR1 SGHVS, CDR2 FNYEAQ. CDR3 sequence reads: CASSLGDRLSSYNEQFF. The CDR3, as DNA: TGTGCCAGCAGCCTAGGGGACAGGCTGAGCTCCTACAATGAGCAGTTCTTC. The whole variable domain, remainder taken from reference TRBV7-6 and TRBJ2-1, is GAGVSQSPRYKVTKRGQDVALRCDPISGHVSLYWYRQALGQGPEFLTYFNYEAQQDKSGLPNDRFSAERPEGSISTLTIQRTEQRDSAMYRCASSLGDRLSSYNEQFFGPGTRLTVL.

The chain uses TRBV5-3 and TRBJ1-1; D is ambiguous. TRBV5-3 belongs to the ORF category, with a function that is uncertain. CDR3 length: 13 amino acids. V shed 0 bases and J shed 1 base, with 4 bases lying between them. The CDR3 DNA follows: TGTGCCAGAAGCTTGGCAGAGAACACTGAAGCTTTCTTT. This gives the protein CARSLAENTEAFF.